This T cell receptor beta chain was captured in a study of cytomegalovirus exposure and HLA in healthy donors. Study at large: The study's early data release held some 85 million unique TCRs from HLA-typed donors. Study results and limitations: A later look showed TCR association rates differing by HLA locus, highest for DRB1 and lowest for HLA-C. The authors listed some 160 TCR beta chains as cytomegalovirus-associated.

The V and J ends lost 2 bases and 4 bases respectively, with 11 bases between them. CDR3 length equals 14 residues. Germline values: CDR1 SGHTA, CDR2 FQGNSA. This PCR relied on a set of 60 Vbeta primers and 13 Jbeta primers. Per the original methods: Roughly 83 million unique TCR beta chains, roughly 11 million of them shared, were counted by a later analysis. Sequenced by immunoSEQ multiplex PCR; TCRdb stores in-frame clones only, minus some. V and J calls and clone size are as listed in that table; D and trimming were resolved from the DNA. This table holds over 150,000 clones, approximately 76% found once. Of note for this clone: Antigen: not known.

The V and J genes are TRBV7-2 and TRBJ2-5; no clear D gene. This receptor was taken from a man aged 60-69 years in good health and CMV-seronegative. The material sequenced was PBMCs. CDR3 loop: CASSLSRGRETQYF. The CDR3 nucleotides are TGTGCCAGCAGCTTAAGCCGCGGTCGAGAGACCCAGTACTTC.